The rows below give T cell receptor beta chains drawn from one sample of a study of response to subunit inactivated influenza vaccine. From the RT-PCR reads, TCRdb called clonotypes with MiXCR, one entry per CDR3 protein. The profile shows approximately 680,000 distinct CDR3 sequences, about a sixth of them singletons. This sample comprised PBMCs from blood, obtained 12 days after vaccination. Receptors originate from a man between 50 and 59 years old who received an inactivated influenza vaccine. Each CDR3 is given with its conserved first and last residue. Fields, in order: CDR3 DNA, CDR3 protein, clone size, D gene, J gene, V gene. D genes are given only for firm matches. Only some rows state a clone size, as once, few, many or a class for expanded clones.

cdr3_nt: TGTGCCAGCAGTGAAGGGAGGGGGTCCTCCTACAATGAGCAGTTCTTC; cdr3_aa: CASSEGRGSSYNEQFF; clone_size: .; d_call: .; j_call: TRBJ2-1; v_call: TRBV6-1
cdr3_nt: TGTGCCACCAGTGTAGGGATATACAATGAGCAGTTCTTC; cdr3_aa: CATSVGIYNEQFF; clone_size: few; d_call: .; j_call: TRBJ2-1; v_call: TRBV24-1
cdr3_nt: TGTGCCAGCAGACTTCTAGTTGACACTGAAGCTTTCTTT; cdr3_aa: CASRLLVDTEAFF; clone_size: .; d_call: .; j_call: TRBJ1-1; v_call: TRBV6-6
cdr3_nt: TGTGCCATCAGTGACAAATTAACTGAAGCTTTCTTT; cdr3_aa: CAISDKLTEAFF; clone_size: few; d_call: .; j_call: TRBJ1-1; v_call: TRBV10-3
cdr3_nt: TGTGCCAGCAGCAAAAGACAGGCCACGACGGGGGAGCAGTACTTC; cdr3_aa: CASSKRQATTGEQYF; clone_size: .; d_call: .; j_call: TRBJ2-7; v_call: TRBV9
cdr3_nt: TGTGCCAGCAGCTTAGAACTCTACGAGCAGTACTTC; cdr3_aa: CASSLELYEQYF; clone_size: .; d_call: .; j_call: TRBJ2-7; v_call: TRBV7-9
cdr3_nt: TGTGCCAGCAGCTTGGCTCAGTTTAGCGTCAATGAGCAGTTCTTC; cdr3_aa: CASSLAQFSVNEQFF; clone_size: .; d_call: .; j_call: TRBJ2-1; v_call: TRBV7-2
cdr3_nt: TGTGCCAGCAGCCACATGACAGGGGGCGGGCAGCAGTACTTC; cdr3_aa: CASSHMTGGGQQYF; clone_size: .; d_call: TRBD1; j_call: TRBJ2-7; v_call: TRBV14
cdr3_nt: TGTGCCAGCAGTTGGGAGGTCGCTGGGGCCAACGTCCTGACTTTC; cdr3_aa: CASSWEVAGANVLTF; clone_size: few; d_call: .; j_call: TRBJ2-6; v_call: TRBV2
cdr3_nt: TGTGCCAGTAAGGCGGGAGGGCCCTACGAGCAGTTCTTC; cdr3_aa: CASKAGGPYEQFF; clone_size: .; d_call: TRBD2; j_call: TRBJ2-1; v_call: TRBV19
cdr3_nt: TGTGCCAGCTCATCGGGACAGGGGTTCACTGAAGCTTTCTTT; cdr3_aa: CASSSGQGFTEAFF; clone_size: .; d_call: TRBD1; j_call: TRBJ1-1; v_call: TRBV18
cdr3_nt: TGTGCCAGCAGCGGGGTGGGAGGGACTGAAGCTTTCTTT; cdr3_aa: CASSGVGGTEAFF; clone_size: few; d_call: .; j_call: TRBJ1-1; v_call: TRBV7-2
cdr3_nt: TGTGCCAGCAGCTTTCCGGGACTAGCGGGAGGTTATGAGCAGTTCTTC; cdr3_aa: CASSFPGLAGGYEQFF; clone_size: .; d_call: TRBD2; j_call: TRBJ2-1; v_call: TRBV7-7
cdr3_nt: TGTGCCAGCAGTTCCAGGGGTACAACTAATGAAAAACTGTTTTTT; cdr3_aa: CASSSRGTTNEKLFF; clone_size: .; d_call: .; j_call: TRBJ1-4; v_call: TRBV12-3/TRBV12-4